These 18 T cell receptor beta chains were sequenced from one sample in a study of metastatic and nonmetastatic thyroid tumors. Using MiXCR, TCRdb re-called clones from the PCR reads. The sample holds 60,000 or so clones; 4% to 5% are singletons and the top ten take approximately 20%. Prior to thyroid surgery, none of the patients had received any treatment. The sequenced sample consisted of blood. The receptors were gathered from a female donor with papillary thyroid cancer or a benign thyroid nodule (not recorded which). Some clones in this sample may be carry-over from other donors' samples.

This clone was recorded many times. The chain is built from TRBV10-3 and TRBJ2-4; 7 bases are shared with TRBD2. Unmatched junction bases numbered 9, after V lost 3 bases and J lost 4 bases. This CDR3 is 16 amino acids long. Germline V gene lookup returns CDR1 ENHRY and CDR2 SYGVKD. The CDR3: CAISDWGGREKNIQYF. In DNA, the CDR3 is TGTGCCATCAGTGACTGGGGGGGACGGGAGAAAAACATTCAGTACTTC.

This clone appeared many times. The rearrangement joins TRBV5-6 to TRBJ2-7; possibly TRBD1 for D (6 bases). Trimming pared 4 bases from V and 1 base from J, leaving 18 bases between. The CDR3 totals 16 residues. The germline V gene has CDR1 SGHDT and CDR2 YYEEEE. The CDR3 reads CASSPDAQGRSYEQYF. The DNA of the CDR3 is TGTGCCAGCAGCCCTGATGCTCAGGGGCGGTCCTACGAGCAGTACTTC.

The sample holds many counts of this clone. The chain employs TRBV27 and TRBJ2-7, with 10 positions matching TRBD2. Per the germline V gene, CDR1 is MNHEY and CDR2 is SMNVEV (reference sequence). CDR3 length equals 16 residues. After removal of 5 bases from V and 3 bases from J, the junction contained 10 bases not matched to a gene. In DNA, the CDR3 is TGTGCCAGCAGTCCCCAGACTAGCGGGTTCCTCTACGAGCAGTACTTC. It specifies CASSPQTSGFLYEQYF.

The chain employs TRBV28 and TRBJ1-1, with D hard to call. CDR3 length: 14 amino acids. Germline V lookup: CDR1 MDHEN, CDR2 SYDVKM. The V end was cut by 7 bases, the J end by 10 bases, with 22 bases between. The CDR3 is CASIRPTGALGAFF. In nucleotides, the CDR3 is TGTGCCAGCATCCGACCAACCGGTGCATTGGGAGCTTTCTTT.

The chain links TRBV6-6 to TRBJ2-7; D possibly corresponds to TRBD2 (5 bases). CDR1 is MNHNY and CDR2 is SVGAGI in the germline V gene (reference sequence). The ends were cut back, 0 bases at V and 5 bases at J, with 11 bases in the middle. The CDR3 covers 14 residues. The DNA for the CDR3 is TGTGCCAGCAGTTACTCCGGAGGAAGGGACGAGCAGTACTTC. This encodes CASSYSGGRDEQYF.

J is TRBJ2-2 and V is TRBV3-1; TRBD2 might be the D (6 bases). The CDR3 is made up of 14 amino acids. The ends were cut back, 1 base at V and 3 bases at J, with 6 bases in the middle. Per the germline V gene, CDR1 is LGHDT and CDR2 is YNNKEL (reference sequence). The CDR3: CASSQASDTGELFF. In DNA form, the CDR3 reads TGTGCCAGCAGCCAAGCTAGCGACACCGGGGAGCTGTTTTTT. Variable domain in full (rest from reference TRBV3-1 and TRBJ2-2): DTAVSQTPKYLVTQMGNDKSIKCEQNLGHDTMYWYKQDSKKFLKIMFSYNNKELIINETVPNRFSPKSPDKAHLNLHINSLELGDSAVYFCASSQASDTGELFFGEGSRLTVL.

This clone was recorded at least ten times. J is TRBJ2-7 and V is TRBV11-2; possible D gene TRBD1, 5 bases. The CDR3 has 15 residues. The germline V gene encodes CDR1 SGHAT and CDR2 FQNNGV. V lost 3 bases to trimming and J lost 3 bases, with 15 bases between them. Here the CDR3 reads CASSLSGLGNYEQYF. CDR3 bases: TGTGCCAGCAGCTTGTCAGGGCTGGGAAACTACGAGCAGTACTTC.

This clone was counted many times. The V and J genes are TRBV7-9 and TRBJ2-7; D is perhaps TRBD2 (6 bases). CDR3 size: 13 residues. V was cut by 11 bases and J by 1 base, with 15 bases left in between. Germline CDR1 and CDR2: SEHNR and FQNEAQ (reference sequence). The DNA of the CDR3 is TGTGCCGGATCGGGGGAGAAGTCCTACGAGCAGTACTTC. Its protein is CAGSGEKSYEQYF.

For this clone: This may come from a read error, since a much larger clone is one base off. The J gene is TRBJ2-3, the V gene TRBV20-1, with TRBD1 identical over 9 bases. The CDR3 sequence is 14 residues long. Germline CDR1 reads DFQATT; CDR2 reads SNEGSKA (reference sequence). The DNA of the CDR3 is TGCAGTGCAGAGGGACAGGGTCACACAGATACGCAGTGTTTT. Its protein product is CSAEGQGHTDTQCF.

The genes are TRBV6-5 and TRBJ2-1; D is unclear. V gave up 0 bases and J gave up 4 bases, with 7 bases separating them. This CDR3 has 14 residues. Germline values: CDR1 MNHEY, CDR2 SVGAGI. The CDR3 reads CASSYSTFYNEQFF. The DNA for the CDR3 is TGTGCCAGCAGTTACTCAACATTTTACAATGAGCAGTTCTTC.

This clone was seen only a few times. The chain has TRBV6-2 or TRBV6-3 and TRBJ2-1, with D perhaps matching TRBD1 or TRBD2 (5 bases each). V lost 8 bases and J lost 0, with 5 bases in between. Germline CDR1 and CDR2: MNHEY and SVGEGT. This CDR3 comprises 12 residues. As DNA, the CDR3 is TGTGCCAGCGGGACCTCCTACAATGAGCAGTTCTTC. Protein: CASGTSYNEQFF.

At least ten counts were recorded for this clone. The chain uses TRBV5-6 and TRBJ2-1; D uncertain. V lost 1 base, J lost 10 bases, and 6 bases lay in between. The CDR3 runs 11 residues. Germline V CDR1 and CDR2: SGHDT, YYEEEE. Written as DNA, the CDR3 is TGTGCCAGCAGCTTGAGTGGAGAGCAGTTCTTC. This codes for CASSLSGEQFF.

This clone was seen repeatedly, ten times or more. The rearrangement uses TRBV11-1 and TRBJ2-5, with D tentatively TRBD2 (5 bases). Germline loops: CDR1 SGHAT, CDR2 FQDESV (reference sequence). Trimming stripped 5 bases from V and 1 base from J, with 14 bases between. This CDR3 spans 15 amino acids. CDR3 loop: CASSPAGGPQETQYF. DNA for the CDR3: TGTGCCAGCAGCCCTGCTGGCGGGCCCCAAGAGACCCAGTACTTC.

The CDR3 DNA is TGTGCCAGCAGTGGATTTCATGGAGGCCAGCCCCAGCATTTT. Its translation: CASSGFHGGQPQHF. The J gene is TRBJ1-5, the V gene TRBV2; D not resolved. The CDR3 contains 14 residues. The V gene's germline CDR1 is SNHLY and CDR2 FYNNEI. Trimming took 4 bases from V and 7 from J, leaving 14 bases between them.

The chain recombines TRBV19 with TRBJ2-1, with D perhaps TRBD2 (5 bases). The length of the CDR3 is 14 residues. Per germline, CDR1 LNHDA and CDR2 SQIVND (reference sequence). Trimming took 4 bases from V and 4 from J, leaving 11 bases between them. For the CDR3, the DNA is TGTGCCAGTAGTAACCAGGAGGATTACAATGAGCAGTTCTTC. Encoded protein: CASSNQEDYNEQFF.

This clone was observed at least ten times. This CDR3 is also generated by other DNA sequences in the sample. The chain couples TRBV28 to TRBJ2-7; D gene unclear. The CDR3 loop spans 18 amino acids. In germline, CDR1 is MDHEN, CDR2 SYDVKM. Between the trimmed V and J ends, which lost 6 bases and 3 bases, there was a span of 27 bases. The CDR3 nucleotides read TGTGCCAGCAGCGAGCCCCCGAGGACCCCACCCCTGCTCTACGAGCAGTACTTC. Translation: CASSEPPRTPPLLYEQYF.

This clone was seen ten or more times. The rearrangement uses TRBV11-1 and TRBJ1-1, with 11 bases matching TRBD1. Germline V gene data show CDR1 as SGHAT and CDR2 as FQDESV (reference sequence). With V trimmed by 5 bases and J by 4 bases, 6 bases remained unmatched. The CDR3 totals 15 residues. The CDR3 DNA follows: TGTGCCAGCAGCGGCGGGGACAGGGGGGGCACTGAAGCTTTCTTT. Amino acids: CASSGGDRGGTEAFF.

A few counts support this clone. This sequence joins TRBV12-3 or TRBV12-4 and TRBJ2-7; tentatively, D is TRBD1 (6 bases). V dropped 5 bases and J dropped 9 bases, with 17 bases sitting between them. This CDR3 is built from 13 residues. The CDR3 DNA follows: TGTGCCAGCAGTACCCGATCAGGGGTTGGGCAGTACTTC. This codes for CASSTRSGVGQYF.